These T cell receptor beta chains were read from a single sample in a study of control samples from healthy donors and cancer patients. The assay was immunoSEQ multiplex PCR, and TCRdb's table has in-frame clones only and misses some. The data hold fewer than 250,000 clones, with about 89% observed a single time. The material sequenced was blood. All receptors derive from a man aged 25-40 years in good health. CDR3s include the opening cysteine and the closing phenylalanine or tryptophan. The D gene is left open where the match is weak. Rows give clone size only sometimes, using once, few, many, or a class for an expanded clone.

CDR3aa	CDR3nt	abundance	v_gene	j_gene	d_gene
CASSALTGLHGYTF	TGTGCCAGCAGCGCGCTTACAGGGCTTCATGGCTACACCTTC	.	TRBV5-4	TRBJ1-2	.
CASSSGTDYGYTF	TGTGCCAGCAGCTCCGGGACTGATTATGGCTACACCTTC	.	TRBV11-2	TRBJ1-2	.
CATSDSALGAITDTQYF	TGTGCCACCAGTGACTCCGCGCTGGGGGCGATAACAGATACGCAGTATTTT	.	TRBV24-1	TRBJ2-3	.
CASSKTGGSTNEKLFF	TGTGCCAGCAGCAAAACAGGGGGCTCAACTAATGAAAAACTGTTTTTT	.	TRBV7-9	TRBJ1-4	TRBD1
CASSLAGRGGTYEQYF	TGTGCCAGCAGCTTGGCCGGGCGGGGGGGAACCTACGAGCAGTACTTC	.	TRBV5-4	TRBJ2-7	TRBD2
CASSAPTGGRSTVRDTQYF	TGTGCCAGTAGTGCCCCGACAGGGGGCAGAAGTACGGTCAGAGATACGCAGTATTTT	.	TRBV19	TRBJ2-3	TRBD1
CASSGNRDRDRKYF	TGTGCCAGCAGTGGTAACCGGGACAGGGATAGGAAGTACTTC	.	TRBV2	TRBJ2-7	TRBD1
CASSLPGQGALRTYNEQFF	TGCGCCAGCAGCCTGCCGGGACAGGGGGCGCTTCGGACCTACAATGAGCAGTTCTTC	.	TRBV5-1	TRBJ2-1	TRBD1
CASSYWANSYNEQFF	TGTGCCAGCAGTTATTGGGCGAACTCCTACAATGAGCAGTTCTTC	.	TRBV6-5	TRBJ2-1	.
CASSGQGAVKNIQYF	TGTGCCAGCAGCGGACAGGGGGCGGTCAAAAACATTCAGTACTTC	.	TRBV7-9	TRBJ2-4	TRBD1
CASSPSQVDTQYF	TGTGCCAGCAGCCCAAGTCAGGTAGATACGCAGTATTTT	few	TRBV11-2	TRBJ2-3	.
CASSPLLDSGANVLTF	TGTGCCAGCTCACCGTTATTGGACTCTGGGGCCAACGTCCTGACTTTC	once	TRBV18	TRBJ2-6	.
CSVVGRSSYEQYF	TGCAGCGTTGTCGGCAGGAGCTCCTACGAGCAGTACTTC	.	TRBV29-1	TRBJ2-7	.
CASTLSTGGGSPLHF	TGTGCCAGCACCCTATCGACAGGGGGTGGATCACCCCTCCACTTT	.	TRBV6-5	TRBJ1-6	TRBD1
CASSLGPTDTQYF	TGTGCCAGCAGTTTAGGGCCTACGGATACGCAGTATTTT	.	TRBV12-3/TRBV12-4	TRBJ2-3	.
CASSPLGPVSTDTQYF	TGCGCCAGCAGCCCCTTAGGACCGGTTTCCACAGATACGCAGTATTTT	.	TRBV5-1	TRBJ2-3	.
CASSDAGAYDGYTF	TGCGCCAGCAGTGATGCGGGGGCGTATGATGGCTACACCTTC	.	TRBV10-2	TRBJ1-2	.
CASSLVQANNEQFF	TGTGCCAGCAGCTTGGTACAGGCTAACAATGAGCAGTTCTTC	.	TRBV5-4	TRBJ2-1	.
CASSLQGTSGNTIYF	TGTGCCAGCAGTCTACAGGGAACTTCTGGAAACACCATATATTTT	.	TRBV6-5	TRBJ1-3	.
CASSQREGRGSDLYGYTF	TGCGCCAGCAGCCAACGCGAGGGGAGGGGATCGGACTTATATGGCTACACCTTC	.	TRBV4-1	TRBJ1-2	.